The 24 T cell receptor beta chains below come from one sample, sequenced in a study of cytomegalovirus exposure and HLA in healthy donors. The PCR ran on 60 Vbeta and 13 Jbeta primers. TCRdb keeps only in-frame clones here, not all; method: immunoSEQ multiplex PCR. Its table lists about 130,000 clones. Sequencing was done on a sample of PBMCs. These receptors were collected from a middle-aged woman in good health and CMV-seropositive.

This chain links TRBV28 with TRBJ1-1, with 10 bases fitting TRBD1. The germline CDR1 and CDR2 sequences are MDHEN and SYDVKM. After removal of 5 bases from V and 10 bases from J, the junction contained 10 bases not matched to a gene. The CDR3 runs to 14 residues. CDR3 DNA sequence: TGTGCCAGCAGTGAATCGGGACAGGGGAAAGGAGCTTTCTTT. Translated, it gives CASSESGQGKGAFF.

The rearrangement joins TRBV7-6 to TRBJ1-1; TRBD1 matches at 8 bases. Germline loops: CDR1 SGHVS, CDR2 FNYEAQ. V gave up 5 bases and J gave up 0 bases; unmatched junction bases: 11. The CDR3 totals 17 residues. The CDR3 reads CASSHKDRGFMNTEAFF. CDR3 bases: TGTGCCAGCAGCCATAAAGACAGGGGTTTCATGAACACTGAAGCTTTCTTT.

CDR3 DNA: TGTGCCTGGAGTGTTCCCACTAGCTATAAGGAGACCCAGTACTTC. Its protein is CAWSVPTSYKETQYF. V usage is TRBV30 and J usage is TRBJ2-5, with D possibly matching TRBD2 (6 bases). The CDR3 is 15 residues long. Trimming left V 0 bases short and J 5 bases short, with 16 bases between. Germline V CDR1 and CDR2: GTSNPN, SVGIG (reference sequence).

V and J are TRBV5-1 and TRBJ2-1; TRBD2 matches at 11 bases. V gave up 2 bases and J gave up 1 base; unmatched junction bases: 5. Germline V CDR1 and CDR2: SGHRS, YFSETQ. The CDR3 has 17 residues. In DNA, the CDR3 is TGCGCCAGCAGCTTAAGGGGACTAGCGGAGTCCTACAATGAGCAGTTCTTC. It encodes CASSLRGLAESYNEQFF. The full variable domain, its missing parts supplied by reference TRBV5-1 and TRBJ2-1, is KAGVTQTPRYLIKTRGQQVTLSCSPISGHRSVSWYQQTPGQGLQFLFEYFSETQRNKGNFPGRFSGRQFSNSRSEMNVSTLELGDSALYLCASSLRGLAESYNEQFFGPGTRLTVL.

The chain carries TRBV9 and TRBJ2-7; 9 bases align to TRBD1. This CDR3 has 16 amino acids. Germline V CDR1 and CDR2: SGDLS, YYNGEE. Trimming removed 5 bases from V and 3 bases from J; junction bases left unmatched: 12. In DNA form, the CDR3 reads TGTGCCAGCAGTTATAGGGACAGGGCAAAGGTCTACGAGCAGTACTTC. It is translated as CASSYRDRAKVYEQYF. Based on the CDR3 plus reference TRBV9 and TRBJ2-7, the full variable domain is DSGVTQTPKHLITATGQRVTLRCSPRSGDLSVYWYQQSLDQGLQFLIQYYNGEERAKGNILERFSAQQFPDLHSELNLSSLELGDSALYFCASSYRDRAKVYEQYFGPGTRLTVT.

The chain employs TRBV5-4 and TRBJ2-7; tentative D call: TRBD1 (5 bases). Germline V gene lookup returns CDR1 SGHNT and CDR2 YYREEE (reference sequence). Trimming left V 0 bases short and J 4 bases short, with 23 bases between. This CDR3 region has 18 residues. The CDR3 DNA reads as TGTGCCAGCAGCTTGGCCCCAGCGCAGGGCCGAGCCAAATACGAGCAGTACTTC. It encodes CASSLAPAQGRAKYEQYF.

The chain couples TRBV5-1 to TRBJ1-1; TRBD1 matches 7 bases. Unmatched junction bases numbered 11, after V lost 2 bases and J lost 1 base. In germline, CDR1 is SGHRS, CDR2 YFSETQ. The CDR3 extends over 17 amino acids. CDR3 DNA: TGCGCCAGCAGCTTCCCAATCAACGGGACAGCGAACACTGAAGCTTTCTTT. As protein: CASSFPINGTANTEAFF.

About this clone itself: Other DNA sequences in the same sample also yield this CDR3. This CDR3 reads CASSRGTDTQYF. The CDR3 DNA sequence: TGTGCCAGCAGTCGAGGCACAGATACGCAGTATTTT. The rearrangement uses TRBV6-5 and TRBJ2-3; D call uncertain. The germline V gene has CDR1 MNHEY and CDR2 SVGAGI. The CDR3 has 12 residues. V lost 5 bases to trimming and J lost 1 base, with 4 bases between them.

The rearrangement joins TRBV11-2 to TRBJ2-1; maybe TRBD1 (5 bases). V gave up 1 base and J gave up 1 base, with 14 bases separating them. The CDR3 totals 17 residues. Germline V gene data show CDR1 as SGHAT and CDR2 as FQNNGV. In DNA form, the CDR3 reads TGTGCCAGCAGCTTAGCCCGACAGTCGTTTTCCTACAATGAGCAGTTCTTC. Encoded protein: CASSLARQSFSYNEQFF.

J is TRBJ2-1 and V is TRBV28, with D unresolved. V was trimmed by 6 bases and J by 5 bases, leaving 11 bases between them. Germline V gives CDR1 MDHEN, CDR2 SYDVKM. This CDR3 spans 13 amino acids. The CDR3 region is CASSRRLDNEQFF. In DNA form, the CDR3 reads TGTGCCAGCAGCCGCAGACTTGACAATGAGCAGTTCTTC.

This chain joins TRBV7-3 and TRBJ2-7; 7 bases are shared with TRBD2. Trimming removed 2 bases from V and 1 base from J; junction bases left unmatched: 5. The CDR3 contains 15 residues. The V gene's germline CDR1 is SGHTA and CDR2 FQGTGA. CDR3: CASSLRGGGSYEQYF. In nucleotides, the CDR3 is TGTGCCAGCAGCTTACGAGGCGGGGGATCCTACGAGCAGTACTTC. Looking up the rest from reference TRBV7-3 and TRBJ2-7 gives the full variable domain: GAGVSQTPSNKVTEKGKYVELRCDPISGHTALYWYRQSLGQGPEFLIYFQGTGAADDSGLPNDRFFAVRPEGSVSTLKIQRTERGDSAVYLCASSLRGGGSYEQYFGPGTRLTVT.

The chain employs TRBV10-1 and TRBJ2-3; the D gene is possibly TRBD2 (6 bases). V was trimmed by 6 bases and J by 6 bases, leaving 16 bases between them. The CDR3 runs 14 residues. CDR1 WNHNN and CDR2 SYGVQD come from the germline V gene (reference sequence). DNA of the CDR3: TGCGCCAGCAGCCCGTGGGGGAGGTCGGATACGCAGTATTTT. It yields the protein CASSPWGRSDTQYF.

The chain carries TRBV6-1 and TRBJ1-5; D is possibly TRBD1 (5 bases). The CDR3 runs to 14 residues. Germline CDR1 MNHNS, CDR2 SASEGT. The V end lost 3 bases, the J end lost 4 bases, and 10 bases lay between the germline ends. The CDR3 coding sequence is TGTGCCAGCAGTGACAGGGCGGGGAATCAGCCCCAGCATTTT. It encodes CASSDRAGNQPQHF.

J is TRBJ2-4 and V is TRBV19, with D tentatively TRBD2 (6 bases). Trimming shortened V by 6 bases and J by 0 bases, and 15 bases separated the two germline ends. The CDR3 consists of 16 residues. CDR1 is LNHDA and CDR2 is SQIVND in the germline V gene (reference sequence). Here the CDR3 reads CASSPRRVLAKNIQYF. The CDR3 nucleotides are TGTGCCAGTAGCCCCCGGAGGGTACTAGCCAAAAACATTCAGTACTTC.

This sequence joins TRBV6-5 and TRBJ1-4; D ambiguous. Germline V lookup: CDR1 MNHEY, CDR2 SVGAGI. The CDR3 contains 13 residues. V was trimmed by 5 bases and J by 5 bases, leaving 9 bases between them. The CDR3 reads CASSRIGNEKLFF. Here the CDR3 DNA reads TGTGCCAGCAGTAGGATCGGGAATGAAAAACTGTTTTTT.

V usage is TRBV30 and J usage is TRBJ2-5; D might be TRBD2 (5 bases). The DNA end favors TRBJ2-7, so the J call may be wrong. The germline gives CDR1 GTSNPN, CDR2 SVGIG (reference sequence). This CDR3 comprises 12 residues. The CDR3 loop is CATLRGSGEQYF. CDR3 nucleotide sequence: TGTGCCACTCTCCGGGGTTCCGGCGAGCAGTACTTC.

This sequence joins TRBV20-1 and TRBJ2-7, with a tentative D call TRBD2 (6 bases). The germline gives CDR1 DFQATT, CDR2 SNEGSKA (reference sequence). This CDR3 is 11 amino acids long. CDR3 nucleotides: TGCAGAGTGGGGGGTTCCTACGAGCAGTACTTC. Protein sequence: CRVGGSYEQYF.

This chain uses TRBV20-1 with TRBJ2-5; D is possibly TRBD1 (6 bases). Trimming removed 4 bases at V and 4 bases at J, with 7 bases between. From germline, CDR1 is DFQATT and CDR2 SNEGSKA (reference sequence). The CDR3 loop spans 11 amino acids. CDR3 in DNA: TGCAGTGCTACAGGGGCAGAGACCCAGTACTTC. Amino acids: CSATGAETQYF.

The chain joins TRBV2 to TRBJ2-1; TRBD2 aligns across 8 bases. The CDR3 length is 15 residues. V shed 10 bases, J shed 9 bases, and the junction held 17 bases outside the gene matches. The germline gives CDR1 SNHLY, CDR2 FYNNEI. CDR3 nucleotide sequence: TGTGCCACCCCTGCGACTAGCGACGCAGCAGGTGAGCAGTTCTTC. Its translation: CATPATSDAAGEQFF. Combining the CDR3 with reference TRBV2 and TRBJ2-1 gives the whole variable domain EPEVTQTPSHQVTQMGQEVILRCVPISNHLYFYWYRQILGQKVEFLVSFYNNEISEKSEIFDDQFSVERPDGSNFTLKIRSTKLEDSAMYFCATPATSDAAGEQFFGPGTRLTVL.

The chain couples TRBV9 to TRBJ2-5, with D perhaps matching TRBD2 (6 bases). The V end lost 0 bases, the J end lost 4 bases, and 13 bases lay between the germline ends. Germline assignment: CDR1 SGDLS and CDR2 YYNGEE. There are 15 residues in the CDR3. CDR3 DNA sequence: TGTGCCAGCAGCGTAGATGGGCTGGGGGGAGAGACCCAGTACTTC. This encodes CASSVDGLGGETQYF.

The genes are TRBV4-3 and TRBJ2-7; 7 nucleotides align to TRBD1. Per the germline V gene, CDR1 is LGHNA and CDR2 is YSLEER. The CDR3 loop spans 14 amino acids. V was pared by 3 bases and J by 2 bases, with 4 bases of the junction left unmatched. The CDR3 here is CASSHQTGPYEQYF. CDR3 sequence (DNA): TGCGCCAGCAGCCACCAGACAGGGCCCTACGAGCAGTACTTC.

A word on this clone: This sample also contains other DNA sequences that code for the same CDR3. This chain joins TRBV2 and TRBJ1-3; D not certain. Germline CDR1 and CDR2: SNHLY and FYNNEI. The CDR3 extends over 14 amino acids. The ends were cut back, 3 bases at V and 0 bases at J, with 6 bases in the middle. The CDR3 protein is CASSESRSGNTIYF. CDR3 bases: TGTGCCAGCAGTGAGTCCCGCTCTGGAAACACCATATATTTT.

DNA for the CDR3: TGTGCCAGCAGTCTGGTGGCAGGGGGGAACTATGGCTACACCTTC. It translates to CASSLVAGGNYGYTF. The J gene is TRBJ1-2, the V gene TRBV5-6; 7 positions match TRBD1. There are 15 residues in the CDR3. J was trimmed by 2 bases and V by 5 bases; bases with no gene match: 9. From germline, CDR1 is SGHDT and CDR2 YYEEEE.

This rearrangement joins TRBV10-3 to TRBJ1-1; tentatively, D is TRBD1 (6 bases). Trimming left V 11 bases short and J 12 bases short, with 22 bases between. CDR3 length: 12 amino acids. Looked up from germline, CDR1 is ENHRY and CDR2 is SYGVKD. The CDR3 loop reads CASSTQAGVTFF. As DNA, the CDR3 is TGTGCCTCCTCTACCCAGGCAGGGGTAACTTTCTTT.